This T cell receptor (beta chain) appears in the sequencing data of a study of T cells after yellow fever vaccination. There are many counts of this clonotype. The target antigen is unknown. Overall study results and limits: The appearance of a small share of clonotypes in both CD4 and CD8 compartments was observed. Reappearing after the booster were most of the clones from primary vaccination (roughly 96% CD4, around 90% CD8).

They built TCR cDNA with 5'RACE template switching, a step that put in a universal primer site and UMIs. TCRdb recomputed calls from the 5' RACE reads with MiXCR, one row per CDR3 protein. The sample has under 95,000 distinct CDR3 sequences, around 7.9% seen once. The CDR3 covers 13 residues. The germline V and J ends were trimmed by 8 bases and 5 bases, with 13 bases remaining between them. The sequence was collected from a man aged 18 to 29 who received the YFV17D yellow fever vaccine. Sequencing was performed on CD8+ T cells sorted from PBMCs, taken 10 days after the first yellow fever vaccination. V usage is TRBV12-3 or TRBV12-4 and J usage is TRBJ1-5, with TRBD1 as a possible D gene (6 bases). The CDR3 DNA reads TGTGCCAGCCAGGGGACGGCTTATCAGCCCCAGCATTTT. Translating it yields CASQGTAYQPQHF.